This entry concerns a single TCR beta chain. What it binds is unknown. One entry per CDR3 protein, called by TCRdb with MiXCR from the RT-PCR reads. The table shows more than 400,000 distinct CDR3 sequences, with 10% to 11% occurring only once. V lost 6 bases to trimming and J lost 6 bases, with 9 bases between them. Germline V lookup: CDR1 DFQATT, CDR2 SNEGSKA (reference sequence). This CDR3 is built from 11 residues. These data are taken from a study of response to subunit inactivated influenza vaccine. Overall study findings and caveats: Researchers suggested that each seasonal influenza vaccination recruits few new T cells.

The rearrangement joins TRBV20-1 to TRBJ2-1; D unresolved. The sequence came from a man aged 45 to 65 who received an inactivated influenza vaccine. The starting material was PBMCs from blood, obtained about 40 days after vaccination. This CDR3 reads CSAGYRNEQFF. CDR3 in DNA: TGCAGTGCAGGCTACCGCAATGAGCAGTTCTTC.